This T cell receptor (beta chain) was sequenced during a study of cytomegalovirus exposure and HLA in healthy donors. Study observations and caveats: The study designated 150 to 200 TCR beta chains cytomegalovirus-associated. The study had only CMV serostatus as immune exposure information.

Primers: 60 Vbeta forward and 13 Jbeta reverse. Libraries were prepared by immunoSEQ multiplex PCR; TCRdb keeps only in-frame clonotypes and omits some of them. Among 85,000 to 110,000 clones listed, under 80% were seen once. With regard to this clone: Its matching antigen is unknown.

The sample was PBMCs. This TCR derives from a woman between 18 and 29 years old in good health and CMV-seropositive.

The CDR3 nucleotides are TGTGCCTGGAGTGTACAGGGTAGCAATCAGCCCCAGCATTTT. Encoded protein: CAWSVQGSNQPQHF. The V and J genes are TRBV30 and TRBJ1-5; the D gene is possibly TRBD1 (6 bases). The CDR3 is 14 residues long. CDR1 is GTSNPN and CDR2 is SVGIG in the germline V gene (reference sequence). With 0 bases removed from V and 0 bases from J, the gap between germline ends came to 6 bases.